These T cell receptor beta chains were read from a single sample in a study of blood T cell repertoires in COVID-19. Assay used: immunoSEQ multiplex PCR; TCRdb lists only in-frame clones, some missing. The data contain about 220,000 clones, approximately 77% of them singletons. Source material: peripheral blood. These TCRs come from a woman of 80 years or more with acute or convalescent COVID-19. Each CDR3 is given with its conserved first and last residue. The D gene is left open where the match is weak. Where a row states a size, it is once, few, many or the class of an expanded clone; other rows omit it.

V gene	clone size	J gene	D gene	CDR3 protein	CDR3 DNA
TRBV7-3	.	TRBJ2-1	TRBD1	CASSRQGQTIYNEQFF	TGTGCCAGCAGCCGACAGGGACAGACCATTTACAATGAGCAGTTCTTC
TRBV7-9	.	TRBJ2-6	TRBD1	CASTTTDRAGANVLTF	TGTGCCAGCACCACGACAGACAGGGCTGGGGCCAACGTCCTGACTTTC
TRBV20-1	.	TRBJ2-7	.	CSASGLTPFSYEQYF	TGCAGTGCTAGTGGACTGACTCCATTCTCCTACGAGCAGTACTTC
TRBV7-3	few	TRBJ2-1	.	CASSFTVTLAYNEQFF	TGTGCCAGCAGCTTCACAGTAACTCTTGCCTACAATGAGCAGTTCTTC
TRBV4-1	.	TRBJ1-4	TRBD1	CASSQDWGQGWEKLFF	TGCGCCAGCAGCCAAGATTGGGGACAGGGTTGGGAAAAACTGTTTTTT
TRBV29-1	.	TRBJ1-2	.	CSDYDRLNYGYTF	TGCAGCGATTACGACAGGCTGAACTATGGCTACACCTTC
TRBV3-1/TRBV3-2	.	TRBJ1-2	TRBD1	CASSQVGQGLYGYTF	TGTGCCAGCAGCCAAGTGGGACAGGGGCTCTATGGCTACACCTTC
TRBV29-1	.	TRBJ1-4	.	CSVEGDTTNEKLFF	TGCAGCGTTGAGGGCGATACGACTAATGAAAAACTGTTTTTT
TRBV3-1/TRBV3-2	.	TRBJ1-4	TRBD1	CASSRNRGQVGEKLFF	TGTGCCAGCAGCCGAAACAGGGGGCAGGTTGGTGAAAAACTGTTTTTT
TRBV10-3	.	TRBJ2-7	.	CAISDQAGMYEQYF	TGTGCCATCAGTGATCAGGCAGGGATGTACGAGCAGTACTTC
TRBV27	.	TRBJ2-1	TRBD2	CASSPPRGAPSYNEQFF	TGTGCCAGCAGCCCCCCGCGGGGGGCCCCCTCCTACAATGAGCAGTTCTTC
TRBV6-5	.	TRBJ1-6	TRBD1	CASSWTGGENSPLHF	TGTGCCAGCAGTTGGACAGGGGGAGAAAATTCACCCCTCCACTTT
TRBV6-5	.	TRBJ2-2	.	CASSYLFGESGELFF	TGTGCCAGCAGTTACTTATTCGGGGAGTCCGGGGAGCTGTTTTTT
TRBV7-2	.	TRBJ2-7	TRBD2	CASSLTSGYSYEQYF	TGTGCCAGCAGCTTAACTAGCGGCTACTCCTACGAGCAGTACTTC
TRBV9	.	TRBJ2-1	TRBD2	CASSQRGTSGGAADNEQFF	TGTGCCAGCAGCCAAAGAGGGACTAGCGGGGGGGCCGCGGACAATGAGCAGTTCTTC
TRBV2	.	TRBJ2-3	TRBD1	CASSEAGGTTDTQYF	TGTGCCAGCAGTGAGGCAGGGGGCACGACAGATACGCAGTATTTT
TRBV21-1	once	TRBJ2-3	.	CASSKIPQGVSGTDTQYF	TGTGCCAGCAGCAAAATTCCCCAGGGGGTGTCGGGCACAGATACGCAGTATTTT
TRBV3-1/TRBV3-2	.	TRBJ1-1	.	CASSQWSAGAITEAFF	TGTGCCAGCAGCCAATGGAGTGCAGGGGCAATCACTGAAGCTTTCTTT
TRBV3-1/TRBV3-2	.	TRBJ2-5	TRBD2	CASSQRSGGAPGTQYF	TGTGCCAGCAGCCAACGTAGCGGGGGGGCTCCGGGGACCCAGTACTTC
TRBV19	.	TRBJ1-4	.	CASSPRGQTVEKLFF	TGTGCCAGTAGTCCCCGAGGCCAGACGGTTGAAAAACTGTTTTTT
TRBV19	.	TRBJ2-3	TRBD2	CATSSGGGTDTQYF	TGTGCCACCTCAAGCGGGGGGGGCACAGATACGCAGTATTTT
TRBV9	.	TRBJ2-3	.	CASSVFSWGLAVGTDTQYF	TGTGCCAGCAGCGTATTTTCGTGGGGGCTAGCGGTAGGCACAGATACGCAGTATTTT
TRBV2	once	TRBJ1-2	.	CASVLTDHGYTF	TGTGCCAGCGTTCTTACAGATCATGGCTACACCTTC
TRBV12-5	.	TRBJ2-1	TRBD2	CASGLVGLTGEQFF	TGTGCTAGTGGTCTCGTGGGACTAACAGGCGAGCAGTTCTTC
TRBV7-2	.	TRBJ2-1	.	CASSAGRSGQQFF	TGTGCCAGCAGCGCAGGGCGCAGTGGTCAACAGTTCTTC